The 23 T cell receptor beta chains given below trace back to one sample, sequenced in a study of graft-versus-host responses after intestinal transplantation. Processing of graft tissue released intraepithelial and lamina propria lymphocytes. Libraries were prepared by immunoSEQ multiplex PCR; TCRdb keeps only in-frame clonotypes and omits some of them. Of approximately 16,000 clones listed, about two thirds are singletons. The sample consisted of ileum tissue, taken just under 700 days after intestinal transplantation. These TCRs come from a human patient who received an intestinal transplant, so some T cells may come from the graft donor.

The CDR3 spells CARQGFYYGYTF. As DNA, the CDR3 is TGTGCCAGACAGGGGTTTTACTATGGCTACACCTTC. The chain is built from TRBV27 and TRBJ1-2; TRBD1 matches at 7 bases. Germline V CDR1 and CDR2: MNHEY, SMNVEV (reference sequence). V gave up 9 bases and J gave up 3 bases; unmatched junction bases: 4. The CDR3 loop spans 12 amino acids.

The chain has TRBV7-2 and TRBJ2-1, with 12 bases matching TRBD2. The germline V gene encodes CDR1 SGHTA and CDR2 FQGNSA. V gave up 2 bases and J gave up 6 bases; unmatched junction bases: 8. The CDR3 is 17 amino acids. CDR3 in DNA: TGTGCCAGCAGCTTAAGGCTAGCGGGGGGGCCTCGCAATGAGCAGTTCTTC. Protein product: CASSLRLAGGPRNEQFF.

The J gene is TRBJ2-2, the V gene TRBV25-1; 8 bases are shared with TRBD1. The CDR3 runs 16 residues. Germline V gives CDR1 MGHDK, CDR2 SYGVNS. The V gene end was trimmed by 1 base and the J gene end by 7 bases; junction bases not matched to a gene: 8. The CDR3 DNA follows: TGTGCCAGCAGTGAATCCCCGGACAGGGCTGTCGGGGAGCTGTTTTTT. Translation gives CASSESPDRAVGELFF.

CDR3 residues: CASSLDLTGWTPLHF. The CDR3 region has the DNA TGTGCCAGCAGCTTAGACTTGACAGGGTGGACACCCCTCCACTTT. The chain joins TRBV11-2 to TRBJ1-6; 7 bases are a match to TRBD1. The germline CDR1 and CDR2 sequences are SGHAT and FQNNGV. The V segment lost 0 bases and the J segment 11 bases; nucleotides outside the gene matches: 7. CDR3 length equals 15 residues. Full variable domain (outside the CDR3, taken from reference TRBV11-2 and TRBJ1-6): EAGVAQSPRYKIIEKRQSVAFWCNPISGHATLYWYQQILGQGPKLLIQFQNNGVVDDSQLPKDRFSAERLKGVDSTLKIQPAKLEDSAVYLCASSLDLTGWTPLHFGNGTRLTVT.

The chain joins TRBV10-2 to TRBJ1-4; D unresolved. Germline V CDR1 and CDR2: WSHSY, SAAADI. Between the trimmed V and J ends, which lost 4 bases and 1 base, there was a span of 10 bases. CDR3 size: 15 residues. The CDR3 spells CASSVPRITNEKLFF. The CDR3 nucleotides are TGCGCCAGCAGTGTTCCGAGGATAACTAATGAAAAACTGTTTTTT.

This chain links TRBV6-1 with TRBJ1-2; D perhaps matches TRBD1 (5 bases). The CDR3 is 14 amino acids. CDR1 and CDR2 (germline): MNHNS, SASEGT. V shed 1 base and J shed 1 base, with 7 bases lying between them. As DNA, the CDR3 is TGTGCCAGCAGTGAAGGGGGGGATAACTATGGCTACACCTTC. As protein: CASSEGGDNYGYTF.

CDR3 sequence: CASSEGFLTDTQYF. The CDR3 DNA follows: TGTGCCAGCAGCGAGGGTTTTCTCACAGATACGCAGTATTTT. This chain links TRBV6-4 with TRBJ2-3; D is possibly TRBD2 (5 bases). This CDR3 spans 14 amino acids. Germline CDR1 is MRHNA and CDR2 is SNTAGT. V lost 6 bases and J 2 bases, leaving 12 bases between the germline ends.

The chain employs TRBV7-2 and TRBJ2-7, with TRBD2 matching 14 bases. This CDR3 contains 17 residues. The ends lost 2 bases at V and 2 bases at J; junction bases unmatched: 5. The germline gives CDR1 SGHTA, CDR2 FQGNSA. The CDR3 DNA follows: TGTGCCAGCAGCTTACCCAGACTAGCGGGGGGGCCCTACGAGCAGTACTTC. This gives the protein CASSLPRLAGGPYEQYF.

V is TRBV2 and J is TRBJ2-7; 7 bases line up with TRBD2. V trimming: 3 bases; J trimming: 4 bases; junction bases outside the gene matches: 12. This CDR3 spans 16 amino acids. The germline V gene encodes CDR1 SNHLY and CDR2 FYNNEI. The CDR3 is CASSEGGVGVGYEQYF. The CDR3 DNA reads TGTGCCAGCAGTGAGGGGGGGGTCGGTGTCGGGTACGAGCAGTACTTC.

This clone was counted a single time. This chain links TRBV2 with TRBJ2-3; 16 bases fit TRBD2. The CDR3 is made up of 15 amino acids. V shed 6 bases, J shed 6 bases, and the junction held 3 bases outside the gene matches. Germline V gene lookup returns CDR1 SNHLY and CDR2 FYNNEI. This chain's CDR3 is CASRGLAGGRDTQYF. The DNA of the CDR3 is TGTGCCAGCAGGGGACTAGCGGGGGGGCGGGATACGCAGTATTTT.

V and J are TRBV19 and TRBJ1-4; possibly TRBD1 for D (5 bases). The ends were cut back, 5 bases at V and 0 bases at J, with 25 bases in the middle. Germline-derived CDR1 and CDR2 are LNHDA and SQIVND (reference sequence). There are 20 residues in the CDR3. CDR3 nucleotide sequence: TGTGCCAGTAGTTCGCCGCCAGACAGCCTCTTCCCTGCAACTAATGAAAAACTGTTTTTT. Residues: CASSSPPDSLFPATNEKLFF.

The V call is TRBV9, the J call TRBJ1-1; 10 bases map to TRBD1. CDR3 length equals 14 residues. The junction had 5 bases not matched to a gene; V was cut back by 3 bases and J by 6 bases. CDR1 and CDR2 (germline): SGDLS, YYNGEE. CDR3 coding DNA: TGTGCCAGCAGCGCGACAGGGGGCAGCGCTGAAGCTTTCTTT. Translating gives CASSATGGSAEAFF.

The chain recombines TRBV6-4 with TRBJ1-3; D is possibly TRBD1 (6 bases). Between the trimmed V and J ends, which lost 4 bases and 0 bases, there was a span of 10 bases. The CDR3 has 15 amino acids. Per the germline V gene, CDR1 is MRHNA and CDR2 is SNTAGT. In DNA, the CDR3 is TGTGCCAGCAGTGGGGTACAGGGCTCTGGAAACACCATATATTTT. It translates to CASSGVQGSGNTIYF.

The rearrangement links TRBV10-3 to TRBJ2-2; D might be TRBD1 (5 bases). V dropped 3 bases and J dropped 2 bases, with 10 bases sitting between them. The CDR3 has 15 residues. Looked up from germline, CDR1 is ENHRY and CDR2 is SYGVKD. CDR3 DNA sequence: TGTGCCATCAGTGATTGGACAACTAACACCGGGGAGCTGTTTTTT. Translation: CAISDWTTNTGELFF.

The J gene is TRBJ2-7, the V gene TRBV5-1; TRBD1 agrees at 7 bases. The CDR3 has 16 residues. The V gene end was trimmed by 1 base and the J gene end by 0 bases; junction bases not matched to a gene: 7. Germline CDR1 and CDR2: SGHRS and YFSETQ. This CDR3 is CASSLYMGQSSYEQYF. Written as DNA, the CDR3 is TGCGCCAGCAGCTTGTATATGGGACAGAGCTCCTACGAGCAGTACTTC.

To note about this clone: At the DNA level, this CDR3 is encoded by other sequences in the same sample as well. CDR3 sequence: CASSYSGGNEKLFF. The CDR3 DNA reads TGTGCCAGCAGTTATTCAGGGGGCAATGAAAAACTGTTTTTT. The chain has TRBV6-5 and TRBJ1-4; 8 bases align to TRBD1. CDR3 length: 14 residues. V gave up 3 bases and J gave up 5 bases; unmatched junction bases: 2. CDR1 MNHEY and CDR2 SVGAGI come from the germline V gene.

The CDR3 sequence is CASSEERGGTDTQYF. The CDR3, as DNA: TGTGCCAGCAGTGAAGAACGGGGGGGCACAGATACGCAGTATTTT. The chain employs TRBV6-4 and TRBJ2-3; 7 bases align to TRBD2. J gave up 1 base and V 3 bases, and 4 bases lay outside the gene matches. Germline CDR1 reads MRHNA; CDR2 reads SNTAGT. The CDR3 is 15 amino acids.

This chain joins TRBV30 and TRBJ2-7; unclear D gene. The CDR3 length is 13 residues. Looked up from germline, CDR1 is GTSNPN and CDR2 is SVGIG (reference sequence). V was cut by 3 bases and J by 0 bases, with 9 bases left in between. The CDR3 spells CAWRWADSYEQYF. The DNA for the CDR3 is TGTGCCTGGAGATGGGCCGACTCCTACGAGCAGTACTTC.

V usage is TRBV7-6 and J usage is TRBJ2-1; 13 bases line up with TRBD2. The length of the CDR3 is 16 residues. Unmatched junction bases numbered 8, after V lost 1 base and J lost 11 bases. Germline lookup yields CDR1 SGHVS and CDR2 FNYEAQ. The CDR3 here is CASSLGLAGGNSKQFF. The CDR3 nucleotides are TGTGCCAGCAGCTTAGGACTAGCGGGGGGCAATTCGAAGCAGTTCTTC.

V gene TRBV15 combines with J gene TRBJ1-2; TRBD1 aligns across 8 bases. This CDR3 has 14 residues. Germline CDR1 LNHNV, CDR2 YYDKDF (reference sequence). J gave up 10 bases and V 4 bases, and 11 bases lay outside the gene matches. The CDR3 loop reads CATSTRDRPPNYTF. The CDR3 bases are TGTGCCACCAGCACCCGGGACAGGCCCCCCAACTACACCTTC. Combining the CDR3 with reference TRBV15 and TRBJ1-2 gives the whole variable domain DAMVIQNPRYQVTQFGKPVTLSCSQTLNHNVMYWYQQKSSQAPKLLFHYYDKDFNNEADTPDNFQSRRPNTSFCFLDIRSPGLGDTAMYLCATSTRDRPPNYTFGSGTRLTVV.

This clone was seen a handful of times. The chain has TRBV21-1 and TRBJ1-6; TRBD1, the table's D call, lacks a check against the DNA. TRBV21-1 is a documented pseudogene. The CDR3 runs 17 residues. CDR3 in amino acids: CASSKEAQGTLNSPLHF. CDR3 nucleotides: TGTGCCAGCAGCAAAGAGGCACAGGGCACCCTAAATTCACCCCTCCACTTT.

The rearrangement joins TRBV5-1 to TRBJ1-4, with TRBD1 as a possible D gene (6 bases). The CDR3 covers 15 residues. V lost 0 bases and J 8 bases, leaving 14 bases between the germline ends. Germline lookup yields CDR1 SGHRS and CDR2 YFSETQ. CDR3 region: CASSLAGARGEKLFF. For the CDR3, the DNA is TGCGCCAGCAGCTTGGCAGGGGCGAGGGGAGAAAAACTGTTTTTT.

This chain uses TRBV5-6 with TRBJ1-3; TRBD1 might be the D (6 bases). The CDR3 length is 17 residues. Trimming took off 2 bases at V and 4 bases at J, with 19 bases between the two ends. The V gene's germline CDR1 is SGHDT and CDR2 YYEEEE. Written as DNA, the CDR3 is TGTGCCAGCAGCTTTAGTCTTACAGGGAAGACCGGAAACACCATATATTTT. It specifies CASSFSLTGKTGNTIYF.